This passage covers 6 T cell receptor beta chains from one sample sequenced in a study of T-cell reconstitution after alpha-beta-depleted transplantation in children (dated by TCRdb to the mid-2010s). Preparation of the library involved PCR. Sequencer: Illumina HiSeq 2500. TCR library preparation used molecular barcoding, with unique molecular identifiers applied to normalize quantification of the TCRbeta repertoire. Through fastp at Q25 and MiXCR, TCRdb rebuilt clones from the public reads, retaining in-frame beta chains. Every distinct CDR3 protein forms one entry, paired with its most common genes and DNA. Across this sample there are just over 950,000 distinct CDR3 sequences, with roughly 29% seen only once. Of the sample, 25% to 35% is held by the ten largest clones. The treatment or condition label for this specimen denotes: allogeneic hematopoietic cell transplantation with graft depleted of TCRalphabeta T cells and CD19 B cells.

Material: PBMCs, mostly from graft donor cells, obtained 360 days after TCRalphabeta/CD19-depleted stem cell transplant. Every receptor here comes from a boy less than two years old who had a stem cell transplant for SCID, so the T cells may come from the graft donor.

This clonotype has a count of ten or more. The rearrangement links TRBV27 to TRBJ2-2; 7 bases map to TRBD1. The CDR3 covers 17 residues. V was pared by 5 bases and J by 0 bases, with 9 bases of the junction left unmatched. In germline, CDR1 is MNHEY, CDR2 SMNVEV (reference sequence). The CDR3 DNA reads TGTGCCAGCAGTACCTCCTCACAGGGGCCGAACACCGGGGAGCTGTTTTTT. Translating gives CASSTSSQGPNTGELFF.

This clonotype was detected a few times. The V and J genes are TRBV4-1 and TRBJ2-5, with 9 nucleotides matching TRBD1. With V trimmed by 2 bases and J by 3 bases, 1 base remained unmatched. Germline values: CDR1 MGHRA, CDR2 YSYEKL. The CDR3 consists of 14 residues. The CDR3 reads CASSQRTGEETQYF. CDR3 coding DNA: TGCGCCAGCAGCCAACGGACAGGGGAAGAGACCCAGTACTTC.

The J gene is TRBJ2-7, the V gene TRBV20-1; TRBD1 is a possible D gene (6 bases). Trimming shortened V by 5 bases and J by 5 bases, and 10 bases separated the two germline ends. Looked up from germline, CDR1 is DFQATT and CDR2 is SNEGSKA (reference sequence). This CDR3 spans 11 amino acids. Here the CDR3 reads CSASGDDEQYF. Here the CDR3 DNA reads TGCAGTGCTTCAGGGGACGACGAGCAGTACTTC.

The rearrangement uses TRBV2 and TRBJ2-5; D perhaps matches TRBD1 (6 bases). The CDR3 has 14 amino acids. The ends were cut back, 5 bases at V and 5 bases at J, with 15 bases in the middle. Germline V gene data show CDR1 as SNHLY and CDR2 as FYNNEI. The CDR3 nucleotides are TGTGCCAGCAGTACTCAGGGGATACGGGAGACCCAGTACTTC. This codes for CASSTQGIRETQYF.

This clonotype was seen a handful of times. The genes are TRBV4-1 and TRBJ2-3, with TRBD1 identical over 7 bases. There are 15 residues in the CDR3. CDR1 is MGHRA and CDR2 is YSYEKL in the germline V gene. V dropped 2 bases and J dropped 2; count of bases not matched to a gene: 4. The CDR3 loop is CASSQRGRNTDTQYF. The DNA of the CDR3 is TGCGCCAGCAGCCAAAGGGGGCGGAACACAGATACGCAGTATTTT.

The CDR3 DNA reads as TGTGCCACCAGCAGACCCCGTCCCAGGGGGATGACTGAAGCTTTCTTT. It translates to CATSRPRPRGMTEAFF. The chain is built from TRBV15 and TRBJ1-1; 7 nucleotides match TRBD1. Losses at the gene ends were 2 bases for V and 5 bases for J; bases not matched to a gene: 11. The germline V gene encodes CDR1 LNHNV and CDR2 YYDKDF (reference sequence). The CDR3 runs to 16 residues.